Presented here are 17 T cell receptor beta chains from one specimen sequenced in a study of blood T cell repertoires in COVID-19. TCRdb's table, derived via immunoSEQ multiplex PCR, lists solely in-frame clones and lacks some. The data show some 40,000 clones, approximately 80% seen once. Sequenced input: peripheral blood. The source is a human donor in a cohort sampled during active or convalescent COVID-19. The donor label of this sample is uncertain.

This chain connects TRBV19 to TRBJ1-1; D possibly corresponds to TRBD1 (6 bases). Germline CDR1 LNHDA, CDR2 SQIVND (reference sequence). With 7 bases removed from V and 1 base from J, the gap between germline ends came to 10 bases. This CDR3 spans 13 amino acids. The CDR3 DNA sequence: TGTGCCAGTACCCGGGACACGAACACTGAAGCTTTCTTT. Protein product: CASTRDTNTEAFF.

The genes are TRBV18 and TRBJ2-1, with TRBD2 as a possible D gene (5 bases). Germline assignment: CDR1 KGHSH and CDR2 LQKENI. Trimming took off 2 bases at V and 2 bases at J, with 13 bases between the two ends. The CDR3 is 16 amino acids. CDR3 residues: CASSPGSVGPYNEQFF. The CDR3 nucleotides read TGTGCCAGCTCACCAGGGAGTGTCGGACCCTACAATGAGCAGTTCTTC.

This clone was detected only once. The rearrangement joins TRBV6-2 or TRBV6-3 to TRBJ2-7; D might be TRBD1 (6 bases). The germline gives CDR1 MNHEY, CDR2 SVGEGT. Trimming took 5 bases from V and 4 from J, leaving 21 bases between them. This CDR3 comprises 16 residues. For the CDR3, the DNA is TGTGCCAGCAGTCCCCCCCTTGGGGACATGCGGTACGAGCAGTACTTC. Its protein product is CASSPPLGDMRYEQYF.

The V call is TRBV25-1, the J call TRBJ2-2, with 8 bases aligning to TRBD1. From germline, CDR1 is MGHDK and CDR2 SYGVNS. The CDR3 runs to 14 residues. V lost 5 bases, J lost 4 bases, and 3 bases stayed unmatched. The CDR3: CASSQQGVTGELFF. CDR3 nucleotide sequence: TGTGCCAGCAGTCAACAGGGGGTCACCGGGGAGCTGTTTTTT.

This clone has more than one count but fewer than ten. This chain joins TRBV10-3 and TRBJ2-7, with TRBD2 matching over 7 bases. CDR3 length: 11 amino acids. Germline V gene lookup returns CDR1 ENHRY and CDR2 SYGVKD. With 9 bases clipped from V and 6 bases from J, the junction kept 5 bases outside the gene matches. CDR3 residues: CAIAGRAEQYF. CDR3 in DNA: TGTGCCATAGCGGGACGGGCCGAGCAGTACTTC.

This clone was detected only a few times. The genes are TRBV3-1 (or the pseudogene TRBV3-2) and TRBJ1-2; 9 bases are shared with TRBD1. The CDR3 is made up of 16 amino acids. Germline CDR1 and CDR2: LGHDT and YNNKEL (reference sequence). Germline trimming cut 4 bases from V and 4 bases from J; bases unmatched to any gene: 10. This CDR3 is CASSPISGTGTYGYTF. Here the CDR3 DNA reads TGTGCCAGCAGCCCTATTTCCGGGACAGGGACCTATGGCTACACCTTC.

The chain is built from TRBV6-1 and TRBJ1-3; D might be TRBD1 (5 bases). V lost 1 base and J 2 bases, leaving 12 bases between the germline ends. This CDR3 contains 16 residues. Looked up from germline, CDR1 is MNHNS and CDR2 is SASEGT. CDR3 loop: CASSEGQGKAGNTIYF. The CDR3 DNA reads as TGTGCCAGCAGTGAAGGGCAGGGAAAGGCTGGAAACACCATATATTTT.

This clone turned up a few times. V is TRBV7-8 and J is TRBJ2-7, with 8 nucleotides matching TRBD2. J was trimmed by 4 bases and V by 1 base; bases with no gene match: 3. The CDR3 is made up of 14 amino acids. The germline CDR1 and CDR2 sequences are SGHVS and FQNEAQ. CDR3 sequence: CASSLVRGRYEQYF. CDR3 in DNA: TGTGCCAGCAGCTTAGTTCGCGGGAGGTACGAGCAGTACTTC.

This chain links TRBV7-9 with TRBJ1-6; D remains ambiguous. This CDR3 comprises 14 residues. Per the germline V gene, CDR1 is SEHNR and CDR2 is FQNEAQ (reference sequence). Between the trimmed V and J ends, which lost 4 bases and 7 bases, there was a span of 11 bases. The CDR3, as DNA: TGTGCCAGCAGCTCCCTGGGCCACAATTCACCCCTCCACTTT. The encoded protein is CASSSLGHNSPLHF.

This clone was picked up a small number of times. In DNA form, the CDR3 reads TGTGCCTGGACCGCCGGGCGACAGGGAAATTCACCCCTCCACTTT. Its protein is CAWTAGRQGNSPLHF. The chain recombines TRBV30 with TRBJ1-6; 7 bases are a match to TRBD1. The CDR3 has 15 amino acids. V dropped 4 bases and J dropped 7; count of bases not matched to a gene: 10. Looked up from germline, CDR1 is GTSNPN and CDR2 is SVGIG (reference sequence).

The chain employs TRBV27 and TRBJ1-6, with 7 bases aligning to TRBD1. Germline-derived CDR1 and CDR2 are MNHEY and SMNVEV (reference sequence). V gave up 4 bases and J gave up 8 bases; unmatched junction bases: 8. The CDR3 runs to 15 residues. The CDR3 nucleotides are TGTGCCAGCAGTTCTCCCCGACAGGGTCATTCACCCCTCCACTTT. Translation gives CASSSPRQGHSPLHF.

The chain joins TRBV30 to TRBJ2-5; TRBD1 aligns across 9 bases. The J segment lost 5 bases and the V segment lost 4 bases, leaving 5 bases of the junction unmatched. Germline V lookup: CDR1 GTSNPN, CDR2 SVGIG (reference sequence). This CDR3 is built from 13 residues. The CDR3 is CAWKDRGVETQYF. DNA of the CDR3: TGTGCCTGGAAAGACAGGGGGGTCGAGACCCAGTACTTC.

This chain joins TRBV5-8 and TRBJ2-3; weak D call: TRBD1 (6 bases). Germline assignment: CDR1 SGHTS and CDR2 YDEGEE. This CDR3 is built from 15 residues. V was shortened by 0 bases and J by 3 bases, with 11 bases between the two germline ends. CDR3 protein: CASSLGLQGTDTQYF. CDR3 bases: TGTGCCAGCAGCTTGGGCCTCCAGGGGACAGATACGCAGTATTTT.

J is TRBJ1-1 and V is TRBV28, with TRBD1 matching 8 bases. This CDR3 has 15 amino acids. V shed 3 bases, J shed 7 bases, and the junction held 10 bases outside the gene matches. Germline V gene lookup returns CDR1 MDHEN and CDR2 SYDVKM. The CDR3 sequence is CASSFWGDRPIEAFF. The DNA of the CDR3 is TGTGCCAGCAGTTTTTGGGGGGACAGGCCGATTGAAGCTTTCTTT.

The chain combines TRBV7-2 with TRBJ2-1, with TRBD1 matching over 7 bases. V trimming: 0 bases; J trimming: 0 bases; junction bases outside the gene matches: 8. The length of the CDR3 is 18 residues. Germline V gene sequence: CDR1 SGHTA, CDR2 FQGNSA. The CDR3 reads CASSLALRDSYSYNEQFF. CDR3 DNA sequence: TGTGCCAGCAGCTTAGCTCTCCGGGACAGCTACTCCTACAATGAGCAGTTCTTC.

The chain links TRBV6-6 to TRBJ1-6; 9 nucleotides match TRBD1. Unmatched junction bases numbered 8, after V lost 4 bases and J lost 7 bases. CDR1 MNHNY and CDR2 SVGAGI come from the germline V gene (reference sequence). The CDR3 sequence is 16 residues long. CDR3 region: CASSSAGTGSNSPLHF. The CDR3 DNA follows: TGTGCCAGCAGTTCCGCCGGGACAGGGAGCAATTCACCCCTCCACTTT.

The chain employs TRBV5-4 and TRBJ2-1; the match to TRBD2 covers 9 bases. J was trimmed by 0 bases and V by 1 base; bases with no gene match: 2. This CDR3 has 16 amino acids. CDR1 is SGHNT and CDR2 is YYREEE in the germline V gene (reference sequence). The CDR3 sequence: CASSLWTSASYNEQFF. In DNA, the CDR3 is TGTGCCAGCAGCTTGTGGACTAGCGCCTCCTACAATGAGCAGTTCTTC.